The TCR beta chain described here comes from a study of blood T cell repertoires in COVID-19. The V end was cut by 4 bases, the J end by 6 bases, with 12 bases between. Germline-derived CDR1 and CDR2 are SGHRS and YFSETQ. This CDR3 is 13 amino acids long. Authors' data handling: Amplification from reference gene primers served as the basis for estimated nucleated cell counts. The repertoire was sequenced with immunoSEQ multiplex PCR; TCRdb's copy has only in-frame clones and lacks some. D and trimming come from the DNA, and the V and J calls and clone size come from that table. The table lists 100,000 to 110,000 clones, around 90% of them singletons, with roughly 4.6% in the top ten.

Material for sequencing was peripheral blood. This TCR was sampled from a human donor in a cohort sampled during active COVID-19. V gene TRBV5-1 combines with J gene TRBJ2-3, with a weak D call TRBD2 (5 bases). CDR3 DNA: TGCGCCAGCAGCCCCATCGGGGTTGATACGCAGTATTTT. Amino acids: CASSPIGVDTQYF.